Here is one T cell receptor beta chain with its context. This entry is derived from a study of T-cell reconstitution after alpha-beta-depleted transplantation in children. The CDR3 has 13 amino acids. V lost 4 bases and J lost 3, with 8 bases in between. CDR1 and CDR2 from the germline V gene are SGHRS and YFSETQ. As it was prepared, the TCRbeta library received unique molecular identifiers. TCRdb re-derived calls from the PCR reads in MiXCR, one entry per CDR3 protein. The sample consists of a few hundred thousand distinct CDR3 sequences, over 25% of them appearing once. This material consisted of PBMCs, taken before TCRalphabeta/CD19-depleted stem cell transplant. The chain combines TRBV5-1 with TRBJ1-3; a weak D match, TRBD1 (6 bases). This clonotype originated in a boy under two years old with Wiskott-Aldrich syndrome, due to receive a stem cell transplant. CDR3 protein: CASSVRGGNTIYF. CDR3 coding DNA: TGCGCCAGCAGCGTCAGGGGTGGAAACACCATATATTTT.